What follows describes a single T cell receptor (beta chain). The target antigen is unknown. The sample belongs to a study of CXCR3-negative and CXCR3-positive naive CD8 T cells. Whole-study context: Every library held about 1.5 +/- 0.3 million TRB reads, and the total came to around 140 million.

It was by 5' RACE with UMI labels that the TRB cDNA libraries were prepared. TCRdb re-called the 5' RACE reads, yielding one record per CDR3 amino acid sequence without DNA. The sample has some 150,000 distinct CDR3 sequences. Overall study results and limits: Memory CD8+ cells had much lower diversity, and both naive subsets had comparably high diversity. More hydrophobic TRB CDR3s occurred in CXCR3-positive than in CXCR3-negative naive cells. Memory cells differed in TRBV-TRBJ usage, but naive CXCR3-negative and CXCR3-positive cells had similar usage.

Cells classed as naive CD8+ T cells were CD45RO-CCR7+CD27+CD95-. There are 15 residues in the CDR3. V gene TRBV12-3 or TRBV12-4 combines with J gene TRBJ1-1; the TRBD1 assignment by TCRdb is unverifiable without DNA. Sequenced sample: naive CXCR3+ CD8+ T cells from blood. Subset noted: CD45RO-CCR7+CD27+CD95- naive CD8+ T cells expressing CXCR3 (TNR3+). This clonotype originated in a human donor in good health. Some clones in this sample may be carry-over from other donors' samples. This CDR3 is CASSSTGGLNTEAFF.